Below are 17 T cell receptor beta chains sequenced from a single sample in a study of T cell changes during pregnancy in multiple sclerosis. The repertoire was sequenced with immunoSEQ multiplex PCR; TCRdb's copy has only in-frame clones and lacks some. The sample carries approximately 49,000 clones, around 94% recorded once. Source: CD4+ T cells from peripheral blood mononuclear cells, taken in the second trimester of pregnancy. The origin of the receptors is a female donor in good health, enrolled as a control in a pregnancy study.

The V call is TRBV6-1, the J call TRBJ2-5; tentatively, D is TRBD2 (6 bases). Germline CDR1 is MNHNS and CDR2 is SASEGT. This CDR3 is built from 14 residues. Trimming left V 3 bases short and J 5 bases short, with 13 bases between. CDR3 nucleotides: TGTGCCAGCAGTGATCTGAGGACTAAGGAGACCCAGTACTTC. Residues: CASSDLRTKETQYF.

This clone was detected a few times. The chain couples TRBV28 to TRBJ1-2, with 9 bases identical to TRBD1. CDR3 length equals 14 residues. Per germline, CDR1 MDHEN and CDR2 SYDVKM. Trimming cost V 5 bases and J 3 bases; bases outside gene matches: 4. The chain's CDR3 is CASSQDRGYYGYTF. In DNA form, the CDR3 reads TGTGCCAGCAGTCAGGACAGGGGCTACTATGGCTACACCTTC.

The rearrangement joins TRBV9 to TRBJ2-7; TRBD2 matches 10 bases. V was clipped by 0 bases and J by 2 bases; unmatched bases: 2. This CDR3 comprises 15 residues. CDR1 is SGDLS, CDR2 YYNGEE, per germline. The CDR3 protein is CASSVGLAGAYEQYF. Written as DNA, the CDR3 is TGTGCCAGCAGCGTAGGGCTAGCGGGGGCCTACGAGCAGTACTTC.

The chain uses TRBV11-3 and TRBJ2-1; TRBD2 matches 9 bases. V was pared by 3 bases and J by 2 bases, with 5 bases of the junction left unmatched. Germline V gene sequence: CDR1 SGHNT, CDR2 YENEEA. The CDR3 is 16 amino acids. CDR3 sequence (DNA): TGTGCCAGCAGCTTTGGACTAGCGCAACCCTACAATGAGCAGTTCTTC. Residues: CASSFGLAQPYNEQFF.

This chain uses TRBV10-2 with TRBJ1-5; the D gene is possibly TRBD1 (5 bases). V was clipped by 9 bases and J by 0 bases, with 15 bases between them. There are 15 residues in the CDR3. The germline CDR1 and CDR2 sequences are WSHSY and SAAADI. The DNA for the CDR3 is TGCGCCAGTGCTACAGGAGCAGCTAGCAATCAGCCCCAGCATTTT. Its protein product is CASATGAASNQPQHF.

The chain couples TRBV9 to TRBJ2-2; D perhaps matches TRBD2 (6 bases). Trimming removed 0 bases at V and 5 bases at J, with 14 bases between. Germline loops: CDR1 SGDLS, CDR2 YYNGEE. This CDR3 is built from 16 residues. The CDR3 DNA follows: TGTGCCAGCAGCGTAGGACTTCGGGAGAGGACCGGGGAGCTGTTTTTT. It specifies CASSVGLRERTGELFF. Filled out from reference TRBV9 and TRBJ2-2, the complete variable domain reads DSGVTQTPKHLITATGQRVTLRCSPRSGDLSVYWYQQSLDQGLQFLIQYYNGEERAKGNILERFSAQQFPDLHSELNLSSLELGDSALYFCASSVGLRERTGELFFGEGSRLTVL.

This rearrangement joins TRBV4-2 to TRBJ1-1; D is ambiguous. Germline CDR1 reads LGHNA; CDR2 reads YNFKEQ. The V gene lost 3 bases and the J gene lost 1 base, with 6 bases spanning the gap. The CDR3 consists of 13 residues. CDR3 loop: CASSQEANTEAFF. The CDR3 region has the DNA TGTGCCAGCAGCCAGGAGGCGAACACTGAAGCTTTCTTT.

V and J are TRBV28 and TRBJ1-2; D uncertain. Germline values: CDR1 MDHEN, CDR2 SYDVKM. The CDR3 totals 13 residues. Trimming left V 5 bases short and J 11 bases short, with 18 bases between. The CDR3 loop is CASSTRGGLRYTF. For the CDR3, the DNA is TGTGCCAGCAGTACTCGTGGAGGGTTGAGGTACACCTTC.

The chain uses TRBV4-2 and TRBJ2-1, with a possible D match to TRBD2 (5 bases). Trimming left V 3 bases short and J 7 bases short, with 7 bases between. CDR1 and CDR2 (germline): LGHNA, YNFKEQ. The CDR3 loop spans 12 amino acids. The CDR3 DNA sequence: TGTGCCAGCAGCCATCCGGGGAATGAGCAGTTCTTC. This sequence encodes CASSHPGNEQFF.

V and J are TRBV28 and TRBJ2-2; 8 bases match TRBD1. The CDR3 totals 15 residues. V lost 6 bases, J lost 5 bases, and 8 bases stayed unmatched. Germline CDR1 is MDHEN and CDR2 is SYDVKM. DNA of the CDR3: TGTGCCAGCAGGCCAGGGGGCCCGACTACCGGGGAGCTGTTTTTT. Its translation is CASRPGGPTTGELFF.

The rearrangement uses TRBV28 and TRBJ1-1; 9 nucleotides align to TRBD1. The length of the CDR3 is 13 residues. The V segment lost 6 bases and the J segment 7 bases; nucleotides outside the gene matches: 6. Germline V gives CDR1 MDHEN, CDR2 SYDVKM. CDR3 bases: TGTGCCAGCAGCTACAGGGGGCTCGGTGAAGCTTTCTTT. This translates into CASSYRGLGEAFF.

Written as DNA, the CDR3 is TGTGCCAGCAGCTTTGAAGGGACTAGTTCGATTGAGCAGTTCTTC. Translated, it gives CASSFEGTSSIEQFF. The chain recombines TRBV5-4 with TRBJ2-1, with TRBD2 identical over 8 bases. Germline CDR1 SGHNT, CDR2 YYREEE (reference sequence). V lost 2 bases, J lost 9 bases, and 10 bases stayed unmatched. The CDR3 covers 15 residues.

The chain combines TRBV19 with TRBJ2-5; 8 bases match TRBD1. V was pared by 3 bases and J by 4 bases, with 4 bases of the junction left unmatched. The CDR3 consists of 14 residues. Germline V lookup: CDR1 LNHDA, CDR2 SQIVND (reference sequence). The CDR3, as DNA: TGTGCCAGTAGTATTCCAGGGGGCAGAGAGACCCAGTACTTC. Encoded protein: CASSIPGGRETQYF.

The chain combines TRBV14 with TRBJ1-2; possible D gene TRBD1, 5 bases. V lost 4 bases and J 0 bases, leaving 12 bases between the germline ends. Germline CDR1 and CDR2: SGHDN and FVKESK. The CDR3 runs 15 residues. The CDR3: CASSPSRVANYGYTF. The CDR3, as DNA: TGTGCCAGCAGCCCGTCCAGGGTTGCTAACTATGGCTACACCTTC. Drawing the rest from reference TRBV14 and TRBJ1-2, the complete variable domain is EAGVTQFPSHSVIEKGQTVTLRCDPISGHDNLYWYRRVMGKEIKFLLHFVKESKQDESGMPNNRFLAERTGGTYSTLKVQPAELEDSGVYFCASSPSRVANYGYTFGSGTRLTVV.

For the CDR3, the DNA is TGTGCCAGCAGCCAAGGTAGCGGGGTAACAAACTTAGAGACCCAGTACTTC. As protein: CASSQGSGVTNLETQYF. The chain couples TRBV4-2 to TRBJ2-5; 8 nucleotides match TRBD2. Trimming took 1 base from V and 4 from J; bases not matched to a gene: 11. The germline V gene has CDR1 LGHNA and CDR2 YNFKEQ. This CDR3 contains 17 residues.

The chain recombines TRBV28 with TRBJ1-2, with TRBD1 matching over 7 bases. The germline V gene encodes CDR1 MDHEN and CDR2 SYDVKM. The ends lost 6 bases at V and 2 bases at J; junction bases unmatched: 15. The length of the CDR3 is 17 residues. In DNA form, the CDR3 reads TGTGCCAGCAGAAGTTCTTTAGTCCGGGACAGAAACTATGGCTACACCTTC. Its translation: CASRSSLVRDRNYGYTF.

The gene calls are TRBV30 and TRBJ1-2, with a weak D call TRBD1 (6 bases). Germline lookup yields CDR1 GTSNPN and CDR2 SVGIG (reference sequence). CDR3 length: 15 amino acids. The ends were cut back, 3 bases at V and 4 bases at J, with 18 bases in the middle. CDR3 amino acids: CAWRPGTNFLYGYTF. The CDR3 nucleotides read TGTGCCTGGAGGCCCGGGACAAATTTTCTCTATGGCTACACCTTC.